These 8 T cell receptor beta chains were all obtained from the same sample, sequenced in a study of monozygotic twins with inflammatory bowel disease. TCRdb reprocessed the 5' RACE reads and stores each CDR3 protein as one record, lacking DNA. The table lists about 160,000 distinct CDR3 sequences, with 2.4% in the top ten. Sample: blood. Every receptor here comes from a human donor with ulcerative colitis or Crohn's disease, or a healthy co-twin of an affected twin (not recorded which).

The V gene is TRBV12-3 or TRBV12-4, the J gene TRBJ2-1. The CDR3 is made up of 12 amino acids. The CDR3 protein is CASSLENGEQFF.

The chain combines TRBV2 with TRBJ2-5; TCRdb selects TRBD1, and the lack of DNA leaves this call unchecked. This CDR3 comprises 14 residues. The germline gives CDR1 SNHLY, CDR2 FYNNEI. The CDR3 is CASRRSRGPGTQYF.

J is TRBJ2-7 and V is TRBV19; TCRdb's D gene call, TRBD1, goes unchecked for lack of DNA. CDR3 length: 14 residues. Germline CDR1 is LNHDA and CDR2 is SQIVND (reference sequence). CDR3 residues: CASTKGQGNYEQYF.

The J gene is TRBJ2-6, the V gene TRBV6-5; TCRdb lists TRBD1, though no DNA is available to test this call. Germline loops: CDR1 MNHEY, CDR2 SVGAGI. The CDR3 consists of 13 residues. The CDR3 spells CASSPQEANVLTF.

The chain combines TRBV28 with TRBJ1-6. The germline V gene encodes CDR1 MDHEN and CDR2 SYDVKM. CDR3 size: 19 residues. CDR3 amino acids: CASSLGPNLLSSYNSPLHF. Combining the CDR3 with reference TRBV28 and TRBJ1-6 gives the whole variable domain DVKVTQSSRYLVKRTGEKVFLECVQDMDHENMFWYRQDPGLGLRLIYFSYDVKMKEKGDIPEGYSVSREKKERFSLILESASTNQTSMYLCASSLGPNLLSSYNSPLHFGNGTRLTVT.

The chain joins TRBV6-5 to TRBJ2-7. CDR1 is MNHEY and CDR2 is SVGAGI in the germline V gene. This CDR3 region has 14 residues. This CDR3 reads CASSYTRTAYEQYF.

This sequence joins TRBV5-5 and TRBJ1-1; the TRBD1 assignment by TCRdb is unverifiable without DNA. Germline loops: CDR1 SGHKS, CDR2 YYEKEE (reference sequence). The CDR3 sequence is 15 residues long. The CDR3 protein is CASSLARGVGTEAFF.

This chain uses TRBV20-1 with TRBJ2-7; TCRdb gives TRBD1 as the D gene, but with no DNA this cannot be confirmed. Germline loops: CDR1 DFQATT, CDR2 SNEGSKA (reference sequence). The CDR3 has 12 amino acids. CDR3 sequence: CSASKGAHEQYF.